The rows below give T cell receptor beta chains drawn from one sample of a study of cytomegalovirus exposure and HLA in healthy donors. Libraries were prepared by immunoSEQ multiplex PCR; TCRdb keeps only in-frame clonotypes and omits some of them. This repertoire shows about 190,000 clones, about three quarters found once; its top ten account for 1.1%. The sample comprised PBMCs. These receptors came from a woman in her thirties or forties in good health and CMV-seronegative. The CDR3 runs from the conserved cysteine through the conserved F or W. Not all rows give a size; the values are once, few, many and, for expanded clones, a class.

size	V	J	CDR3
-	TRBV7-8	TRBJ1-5	CASSLAAQGLSGSFNQPQHF
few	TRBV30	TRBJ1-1	CAWSGGDRGLPWNTEAFF
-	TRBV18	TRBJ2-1	CASSPTSGRSNYNEQFF
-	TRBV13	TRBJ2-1	CASSLVSSAVRSYNEQFF
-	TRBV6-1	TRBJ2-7	CASSEGGTWRTYEQYF
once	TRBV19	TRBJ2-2	CASSRQGGVHTGELFF
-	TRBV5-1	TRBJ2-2	CASSLLAGRTGELFF
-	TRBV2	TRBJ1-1	CASSEVGSEGEAFF
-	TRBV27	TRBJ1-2	CASSRGADYGYTF
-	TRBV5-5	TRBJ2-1	CASSLEGASGDNEQFF
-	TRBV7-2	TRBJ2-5	CASSWGGDQETQYF
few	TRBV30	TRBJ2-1	CARDQGAVSNEQFF
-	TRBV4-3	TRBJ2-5	CASSQNAGGQETQYF
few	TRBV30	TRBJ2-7	CAWSEDVRLEQYF
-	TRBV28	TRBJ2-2	CASSFPWTSTVAGELFF
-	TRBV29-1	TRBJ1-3	CSVLTVRSGNTIYF
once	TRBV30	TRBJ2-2	CAWKGLGRGTGELFF
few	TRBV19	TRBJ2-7	CASSIASGLSYEQYF
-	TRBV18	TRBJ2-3	CASSTSQGAISTDTQYF
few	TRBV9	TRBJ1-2	CASSVGPGEGYTF
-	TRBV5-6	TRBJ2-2	CASSNPKRTGNTGELFF
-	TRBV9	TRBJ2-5	CASSVGGRGEETQYF
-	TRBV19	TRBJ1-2	CASSSPGTGVDYGYTF
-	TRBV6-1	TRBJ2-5	CASSGAGQGAGETQYF
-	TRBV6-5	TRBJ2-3	CASSYGGSASDTQYF
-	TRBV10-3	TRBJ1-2	CAITEGARGYTF
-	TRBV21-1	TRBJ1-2	CASSAGTANYYGYTF
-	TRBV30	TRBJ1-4	CAWRIGEAEKLFF
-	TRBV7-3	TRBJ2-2	CASSLTETGPTGELFF
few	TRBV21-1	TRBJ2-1	CASSPGVTKGEQFF
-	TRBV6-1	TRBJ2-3	CASSESPHDTDTQYF
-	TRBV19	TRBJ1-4	CASSNGQDNEKLFF
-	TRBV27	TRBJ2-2	CASSFSVLAGVVTGELFF
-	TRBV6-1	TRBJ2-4	CASSAGGEGIQYF
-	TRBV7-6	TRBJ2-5	CAGSRGQEETQYF
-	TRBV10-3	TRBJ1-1	CAISTGDLNTEAFF